A single T cell receptor (beta chain) is shown here with its context. Its antigen is currently not known. Base qualities are not at hand, and no much larger clone is one base apart. Collaborating institutions collected whole blood in K2EDTA tubes following their own protocols. For TCRbeta analysis, collaborators shipped samples in one of three forms: frozen whole blood, isolated PBMCs, or DNA extracted from either of those sample types. The sample belongs to a study of blood T cell repertoires in COVID-19 (dated by TCRdb to 2020 to 2022). For the wider study: The collaborator samples originated in the United States, Italy and Spain and spanned the acute and convalescent phases of COVID-19. The material from the prospective study consisted of cDNA or gDNA derived from T cells, B-cell-depleted T cells, or PBMCs. Deeply sampled blood TCRbeta repertoires from subjects exposed to, actively infected with, or recovered from COVID-19 were included in the dataset. A freely available public database, intended as a resource for researchers studying the immune response to SARS-CoV-2, is where the repertoires were released. Samples were obtained from the ongoing ImmuneRACE study (first 160 participants) and from some 1,200 subjects provided by 6 global collaborators. The sample metadata nearly always contained a de-identified subject ID, COVID-19 status, age in years and sex. HLA class I and class II types, where available, came from metadata supplied by the sample provider rather than from assay-based typing. On the study overall, not on this receptor specifically: The amount of clinical and demographic metadata varied by source and participant and was provided uncurated.

Trimming takes 2 bases off V and 0 bases off J; junction bases not matched to a gene: 1. Reading the germline V gene gives CDR1 MNHEY and CDR2 SVGAGI. The CDR3 goes from the cysteine to the phenylalanine over 15 residues. The kept DNA is CDR3 alone, 45 bases in frame from the first base. TCRbeta CDR3 regions were amplified from genomic DNA by means of the immunoSEQ Assay, a bias-controlled multiplex PCR. Per the authors' processing: The number of nucleated cells in each sample was estimated by amplification of reference gene primers within the assay. To quantify the absolute abundance of each unique TCRbeta CDR3 rearrangement, sequence reads were collapsed and filtered. For each sample, productive Simpson clonality was calculated by taking the square root of Simpson's diversity index across productive rearrangements. Imported from immuneACCESS, the table was reduced by TCRdb to in-frame sequences with V and J called. These copies leave out some clones; in studies compared against another copy, an unresolved V gene accounts for under half, and the cause of the remainder is not known. V and J calls and clone size are given by that table; D and trimming were obtained from the DNA. The table for this sample lists roughly 150,000 clones; around four fifths of them were counted only once. Of the sample, approximately 3% is held by the ten largest clones.

The sequence derives from a man in his 70s with acute or convalescent COVID-19. The sequenced sample was peripheral blood. Recombination connected TRBV6-5 to TRBJ1-5; TRBD1 matches 7 bases in the middle. The CDR3 has the sequence CASSYTGDSNQPQHF. The sequenced DNA: TGTGCCAGCAGTTACACAGGGGATAGCAATCAGCCCCAGCATTTT.